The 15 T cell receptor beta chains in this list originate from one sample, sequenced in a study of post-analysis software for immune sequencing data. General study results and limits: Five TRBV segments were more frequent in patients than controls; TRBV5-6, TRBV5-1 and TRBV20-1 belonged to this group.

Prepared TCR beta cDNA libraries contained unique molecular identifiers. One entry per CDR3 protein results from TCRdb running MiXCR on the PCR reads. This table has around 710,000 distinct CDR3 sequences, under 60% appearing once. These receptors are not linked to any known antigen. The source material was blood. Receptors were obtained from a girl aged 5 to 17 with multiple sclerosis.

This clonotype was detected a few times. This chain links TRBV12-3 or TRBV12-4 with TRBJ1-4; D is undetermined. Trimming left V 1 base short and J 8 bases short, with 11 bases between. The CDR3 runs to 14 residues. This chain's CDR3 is CASSLGLDSEKLFF. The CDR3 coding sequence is TGTGCCAGCAGTTTAGGACTTGACTCCGAAAAACTGTTTTTT.

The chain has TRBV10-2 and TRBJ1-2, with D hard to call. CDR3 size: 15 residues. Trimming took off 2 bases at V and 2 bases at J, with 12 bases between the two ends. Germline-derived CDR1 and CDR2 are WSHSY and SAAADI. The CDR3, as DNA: TGCGCCAGCAGTGAGACCTTAGTACTAAACTATGGCTACACCTTC. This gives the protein CASSETLVLNYGYTF.

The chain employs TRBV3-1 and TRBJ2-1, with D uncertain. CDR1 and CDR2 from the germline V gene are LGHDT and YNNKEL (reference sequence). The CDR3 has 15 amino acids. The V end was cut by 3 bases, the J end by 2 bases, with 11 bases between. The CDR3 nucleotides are TGTGCCAGCAGCCATGTGTCCGGTACCTACAATGAGCAGTTCTTC. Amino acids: CASSHVSGTYNEQFF.

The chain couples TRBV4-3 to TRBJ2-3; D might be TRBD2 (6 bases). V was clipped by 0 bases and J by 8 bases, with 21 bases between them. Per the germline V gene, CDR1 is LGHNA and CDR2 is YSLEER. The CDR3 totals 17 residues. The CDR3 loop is CASSQDQLEGPTTTQYF. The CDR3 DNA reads TGCGCCAGCAGCCAAGATCAATTGGAGGGGCCAACGACTACGCAGTATTTT.

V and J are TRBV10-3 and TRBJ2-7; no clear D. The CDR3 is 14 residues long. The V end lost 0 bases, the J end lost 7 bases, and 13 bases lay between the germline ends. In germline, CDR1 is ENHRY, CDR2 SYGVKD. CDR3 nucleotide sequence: TGTGCCATCAGTGAGTCCAACAGCCTCGGGGAGCAGTACTTC. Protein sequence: CAISESNSLGEQYF.

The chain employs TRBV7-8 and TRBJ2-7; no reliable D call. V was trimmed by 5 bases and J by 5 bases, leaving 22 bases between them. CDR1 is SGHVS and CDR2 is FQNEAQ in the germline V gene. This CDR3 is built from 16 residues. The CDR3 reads CASSRPPTGQDHEQYF. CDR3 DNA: TGTGCCAGCAGCCGCCCCCCTACCGGGCAGGACCACGAGCAGTACTTC.

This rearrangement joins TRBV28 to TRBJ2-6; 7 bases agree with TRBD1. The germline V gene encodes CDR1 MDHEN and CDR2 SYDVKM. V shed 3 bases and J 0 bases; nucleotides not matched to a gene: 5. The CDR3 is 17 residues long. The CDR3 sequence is CASSLVQGISGANVLTF. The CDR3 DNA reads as TGTGCCAGCAGTTTGGTACAGGGGATCTCTGGGGCCAACGTCCTGACTTTC.

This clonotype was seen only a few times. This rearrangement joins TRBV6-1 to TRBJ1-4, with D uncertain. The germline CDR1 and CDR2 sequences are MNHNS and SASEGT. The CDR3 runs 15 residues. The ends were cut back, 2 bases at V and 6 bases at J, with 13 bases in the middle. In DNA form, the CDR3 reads TGTGCCAGCAGTGAATTCCCGGACGCGGATGAAAAACTGTTTTTT. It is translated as CASSEFPDADEKLFF.

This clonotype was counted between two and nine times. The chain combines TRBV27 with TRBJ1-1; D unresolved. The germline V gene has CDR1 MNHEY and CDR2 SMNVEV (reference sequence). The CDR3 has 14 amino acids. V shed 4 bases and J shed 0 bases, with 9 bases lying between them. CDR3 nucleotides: TGTGCCAGCAGTTCGCGCGGACTGAACACTGAAGCTTTCTTT. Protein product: CASSSRGLNTEAFF.

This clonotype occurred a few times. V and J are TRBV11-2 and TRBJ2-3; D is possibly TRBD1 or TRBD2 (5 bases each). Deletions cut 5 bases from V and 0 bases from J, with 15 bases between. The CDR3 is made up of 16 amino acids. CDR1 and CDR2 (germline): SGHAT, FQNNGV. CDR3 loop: CASSVVPGPSTDTQYF. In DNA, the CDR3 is TGTGCCAGCAGCGTCGTTCCGGGGCCCAGCACAGATACGCAGTATTTT.

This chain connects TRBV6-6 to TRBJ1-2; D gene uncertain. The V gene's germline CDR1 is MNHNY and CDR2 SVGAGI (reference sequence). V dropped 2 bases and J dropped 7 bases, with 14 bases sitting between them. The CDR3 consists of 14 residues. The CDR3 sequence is CASSYDTQSVGYTF. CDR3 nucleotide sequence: TGTGCCAGCAGTTACGACACACAGTCGGTTGGCTACACCTTC.

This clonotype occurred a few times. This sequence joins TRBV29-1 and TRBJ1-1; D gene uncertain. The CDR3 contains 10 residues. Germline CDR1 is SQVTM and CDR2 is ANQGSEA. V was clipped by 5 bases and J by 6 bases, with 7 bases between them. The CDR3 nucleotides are TGCAGCGTTTCCGGCCCTGAAGCTTTCTTT. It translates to CSVSGPEAFF. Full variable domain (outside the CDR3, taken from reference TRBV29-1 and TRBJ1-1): SAVISQKPSRDICQRGTSLTIQCQVDSQVTMMFWYRQQPGQSLTLIATANQGSEATYESGFVIDKFPISRPNLTFSTLTVSNMSPEDSSIYLCSVSGPEAFFGQGTRLTVV.

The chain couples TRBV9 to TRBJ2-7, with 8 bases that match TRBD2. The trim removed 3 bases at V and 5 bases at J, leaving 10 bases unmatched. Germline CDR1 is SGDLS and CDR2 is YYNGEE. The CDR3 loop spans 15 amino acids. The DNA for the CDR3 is TGTGCCAGCAGCGCCCCCCAAGCGGGAGCAAACGAGCAGTACTTC. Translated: CASSAPQAGANEQYF.

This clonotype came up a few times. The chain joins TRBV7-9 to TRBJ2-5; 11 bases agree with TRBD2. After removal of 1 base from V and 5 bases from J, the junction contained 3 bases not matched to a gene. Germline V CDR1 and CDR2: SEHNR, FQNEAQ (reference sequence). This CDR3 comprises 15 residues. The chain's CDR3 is CASSLVAGGSETQYF. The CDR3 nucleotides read TGTGCCAGCAGCTTAGTAGCGGGAGGGTCCGAGACCCAGTACTTC.

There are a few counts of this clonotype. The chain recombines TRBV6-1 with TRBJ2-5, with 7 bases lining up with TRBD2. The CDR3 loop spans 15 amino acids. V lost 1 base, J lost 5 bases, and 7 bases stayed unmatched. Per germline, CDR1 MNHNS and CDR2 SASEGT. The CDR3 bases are TGTGCCAGCAGTGAAGTCAGGGAGGGCCCCGAGACCCAGTACTTC. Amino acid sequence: CASSEVREGPETQYF.